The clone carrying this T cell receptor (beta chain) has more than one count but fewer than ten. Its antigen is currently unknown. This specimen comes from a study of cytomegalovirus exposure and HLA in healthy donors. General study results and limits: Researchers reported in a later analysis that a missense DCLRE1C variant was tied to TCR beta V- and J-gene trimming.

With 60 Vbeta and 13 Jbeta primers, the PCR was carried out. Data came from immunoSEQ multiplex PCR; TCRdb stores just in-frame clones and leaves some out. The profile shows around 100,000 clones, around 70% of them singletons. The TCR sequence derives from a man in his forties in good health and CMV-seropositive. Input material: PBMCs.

In DNA form, the CDR3 reads TGTGCTACGAGGGGGCCCACGCGGTGGGAGCTGTTTTTT. Its translation: CATRGPTRWELFF. The chain is built from TRBV27 and TRBJ2-2, with 7 bases aligning to TRBD1. Germline loops: CDR1 MNHEY, CDR2 SMNVEV (reference sequence). CDR3 length: 13 amino acids.